Here is one T cell receptor beta chain with its context. V lost 6 bases to trimming and J lost 3 bases, with 13 bases between them. The CDR3 runs 14 residues. Germline V gene sequence: CDR1 MRHNA, CDR2 SNTAGT. The source of the sample is a study of shared clonotypes between healthy human individuals. Samples underwent the assay at deep level. Sequenced by immunoSEQ multiplex PCR; TCRdb stores in-frame clones only, minus some. The sample yields about 2.3 million clones, 85% to 95% seen once. The rearrangement uses TRBV6-4 and TRBJ2-3; D gene unclear. This sequence originates from a man between 18 and 29 years old in good health. Some clones in this sample may be carry-over from other donors' samples. The sequencing sample was made of naive CD4+ T cells from PBMCs. The sample's subset: CD45RA+ positively selected. Written as DNA, the CDR3 is TGTGCCAGCAGCAATGGGGTGGTGACAGATACGCAGTATTTT. Its protein product is CASSNGVVTDTQYF.